These 20 T cell receptor beta chains share one sample of origin, sequenced in a study of CD8 T cells in Susac syndrome. An amount of RNA that ranged from roughly 0.5 to 1 ug was reverse transcribed with random hexamers. From the immunoSEQ multiplex PCR reads, TCRdb called clonotypes with MiXCR, one entry per CDR3 protein. The table lists 250,000 to 300,000 distinct CDR3 sequences, 89% of them singletons, with 0.18% in the top ten. The sample taken for sequencing was CD8+ T cells from PBMCs. Every receptor here comes from a human donor with multiple sclerosis.

The CDR3 DNA reads as TGTGCCAGCAGCTTGGAGATAGCGGGAGTTTACGAGCAGTACTTC. This encodes CASSLEIAGVYEQYF. The chain carries TRBV5-4 and TRBJ2-7, with 9 bases fitting TRBD2. The germline V gene encodes CDR1 SGHNT and CDR2 YYREEE (reference sequence). J was trimmed by 4 bases and V by 0 bases; bases with no gene match: 5. CDR3 size: 15 residues.

The J gene is TRBJ1-4, the V gene TRBV5-4, with TRBD1 matching over 7 bases. Losses at the gene ends were 4 bases for V and 2 bases for J; bases not matched to a gene: 5. This CDR3 is built from 15 residues. From germline, CDR1 is SGHNT and CDR2 YYREEE (reference sequence). As DNA, the CDR3 is TGTGCCAGCAGCGTGACAGGGATGACTAATGAAAAACTGTTTTTT. Translated: CASSVTGMTNEKLFF. Full variable domain (remainder filled in from reference TRBV5-4 and TRBJ1-4): ETGVTQSPTHLIKTRGQQVTLRCSSQSGHNTVSWYQQALGQGPQFIFQYYREEENGRGNFPPRFSGLQFPNYSSELNVNALELDDSALYLCASSVTGMTNEKLFFGSGTQLSVL.

This chain uses TRBV2 with TRBJ2-5; no clear D gene. This CDR3 comprises 14 residues. V was pared by 8 bases and J by 2 bases, with 15 bases between. The germline CDR1 and CDR2 sequences are SNHLY and FYNNEI. CDR3 amino acids: CASRQARLQETQYF. The CDR3 DNA reads TGTGCCAGCCGCCAGGCTAGACTTCAAGAGACCCAGTACTTC.

The chain is built from TRBV28 and TRBJ2-1; D is uncertain. Germline assignment: CDR1 MDHEN and CDR2 SYDVKM. V was pared by 4 bases and J by 6 bases, with 7 bases between. The CDR3 is 12 residues long. The CDR3: CASSWVGNEQFF. CDR3 nucleotide sequence: TGTGCCAGCAGTTGGGTGGGCAATGAGCAGTTCTTC.

The rearrangement uses TRBV3-1 and TRBJ2-7; 9 bases match TRBD1. Unmatched junction bases numbered 7, after V lost 5 bases and J lost 5 bases. The CDR3 covers 14 residues. Germline loops: CDR1 LGHDT, CDR2 YNNKEL (reference sequence). The CDR3 loop reads CASSDPGQGDEQYF. CDR3 sequence (DNA): TGTGCCAGCAGCGACCCGGGACAGGGAGACGAGCAGTACTTC.

The chain recombines TRBV24-1 with TRBJ1-5; D possibly corresponds to TRBD1 (5 bases). This CDR3 has 15 amino acids. Trimming shortened V by 4 bases and J by 2 bases, and 11 bases separated the two germline ends. Germline V CDR1 and CDR2: KGHDR, SFDVKD. Written as DNA, the CDR3 is TGTGCCACCAGTGACCCTGACAGTGGCAATCAGCCCCAGCATTTT. This gives the protein CATSDPDSGNQPQHF.

The V call is TRBV27, the J call TRBJ1-1; D unclear. This CDR3 is 13 amino acids long. V lost 2 bases and J lost 0, with 4 bases in between. Germline CDR1 MNHEY, CDR2 SMNVEV (reference sequence). CDR3 in amino acids: CASSLMVNTEAFF. Here the CDR3 DNA reads TGTGCCAGCAGTTTAATGGTGAACACTGAAGCTTTCTTT.

This chain uses TRBV11-2 with TRBJ2-2, with TRBD2 identical over 7 bases. Germline CDR1 and CDR2: SGHAT and FQNNGV. CDR3 length equals 18 residues. V was clipped by 5 bases and J by 0 bases; unmatched bases: 12. In DNA, the CDR3 is TGTGCCAGCAGCCCGAGGGCTAGCGGCCAGGCGAACACCGGGGAGCTGTTTTTT. Amino acids: CASSPRASGQANTGELFF.

In nucleotides, the CDR3 is TGTGCCAGCAGCTTAGGACGAGCGGGAGGAAAAGAGACCCAGTACTTC. The encoded protein is CASSLGRAGGKETQYF. This chain uses TRBV7-9 with TRBJ2-5; 9 positions agree with TRBD2. The ends lost 1 base at V and 3 bases at J; junction bases unmatched: 6. CDR1 is SEHNR, CDR2 FQNEAQ, per germline (reference sequence). The CDR3 is 16 residues long.

There are many counts of this clonotype. The chain uses TRBV7-9 and TRBJ2-7; TRBD1 agrees at 8 bases. Germline CDR1 is SEHNR and CDR2 is FQNEAQ (reference sequence). The CDR3 is 13 amino acids. The junction had 1 base not matched to a gene; V was cut back by 3 bases and J by 3 bases. The CDR3 nucleotides are TGTGCCAGCAGCTTGGGGACAGGCTACGAGCAGTACTTC. Translated: CASSLGTGYEQYF.

This rearrangement joins TRBV11-2 to TRBJ2-6, with 9 nucleotides matching TRBD1. J lost 0 bases, V lost 7 bases, and 16 bases had no gene match. This CDR3 region has 20 residues. Germline V gene sequence: CDR1 SGHAT, CDR2 FQNNGV. The CDR3 region is CASTPPAGTGGYSGANVLTF. The CDR3 coding sequence is TGTGCCAGCACCCCCCCAGCCGGAACAGGGGGCTACTCTGGGGCCAACGTCCTGACTTTC.

This clonotype showed up just once. This chain links TRBV7-8 with TRBJ2-7; 13 nucleotides match TRBD2. The CDR3 extends over 17 amino acids. Germline trimming cut 5 bases from V and 2 bases from J; bases unmatched to any gene: 9. Germline V CDR1 and CDR2: SGHVS, FQNEAQ. CDR3 in amino acids: CASSLGLAGVLTYEQYF. DNA of the CDR3: TGTGCCAGCAGCCTTGGACTAGCGGGGGTCCTGACCTACGAGCAGTACTTC.

The chain links TRBV28 to TRBJ2-6; 10 bases align to TRBD1. V shed 4 bases, J shed 3 bases, and the junction held 3 bases outside the gene matches. From germline, CDR1 is MDHEN and CDR2 SYDVKM. This CDR3 contains 16 residues. DNA of the CDR3: TGTGCCAGCAGTTCGACAGGGGGCGGTGGGGCCAACGTCCTGACTTTC. Translated, it gives CASSSTGGGGANVLTF.

The J gene is TRBJ1-6, the V gene TRBV23-1; D uncertain. TRBV23-1 is labeled an ORF, and its function is uncertain. V dropped 4 bases and J dropped 9 bases, with 22 bases sitting between them. The CDR3 covers 17 residues. This CDR3 reads CASSPTFGIFSGSPLHF. CDR3 bases: TGCGCCAGCAGTCCCACCTTCGGCATTTTTTCGGGTTCACCCCTCCACTTT.

The chain couples TRBV29-1 to TRBJ2-1; tentative D call: TRBD1 (8 bases). Trimming took 5 bases from V and 4 from J, leaving 18 bases between them. This CDR3 has 15 amino acids. Per germline, CDR1 SQVTM and CDR2 ANQGSEA. The DNA of the CDR3 is TGCAGCGTTCCAGGGGGGGACAGGATATACAATGAGCAGTTCTTC. Its protein product is CSVPGGDRIYNEQFF.

This chain connects TRBV5-4 to TRBJ2-2, with 10 positions matching TRBD2. The CDR3 has 16 amino acids. Germline values: CDR1 SGHNT, CDR2 YYREEE (reference sequence). J lost 2 bases, V lost 4 bases, and 5 bases had no gene match. CDR3 residues: CASSPALAGNTGELFF. As DNA, the CDR3 is TGTGCCAGCAGCCCGGCACTAGCGGGAAACACCGGGGAGCTGTTTTTT.

The CDR3 nucleotides read TGTGCCAGCAGTTTTGGCGGGGCGAGCACAGATACGCAGTATTTT. Translating it yields CASSFGGASTDTQYF. V and J are TRBV12-3 or TRBV12-4 and TRBJ2-3; TRBD2 is a possible D gene (6 bases). V was cut by 3 bases and J by 0 bases, with 10 bases left in between. This CDR3 has 15 residues.

This chain connects TRBV6-1 to TRBJ2-3; D might be TRBD1 or TRBD2, each matching 5 bases. Trimming took 6 bases from V and 4 from J, leaving 20 bases between them. CDR1 is MNHNS, CDR2 SASEGT, per germline. CDR3 length: 16 amino acids. CDR3 in DNA: TGTGCCAGCAGACCAGACCGAGGGGCGGGCTCAGATACGCAGTATTTT. Translating gives CASRPDRGAGSDTQYF.

V gene TRBV2 combines with J gene TRBJ1-4; D remains ambiguous. Germline V gene lookup returns CDR1 SNHLY and CDR2 FYNNEI. CDR3 length: 12 residues. With 6 bases removed from V and 7 bases from J, the gap between germline ends came to 9 bases. The CDR3: CASRGSREKLFF. The DNA of the CDR3 is TGTGCCAGCAGGGGTAGTCGTGAAAAACTGTTTTTT.

The rearrangement uses TRBV4-3 and TRBJ1-1; D gene ambiguous. Germline CDR1 LGHNA, CDR2 YSLEER. The CDR3 covers 11 residues. Between the trimmed V and J ends, which lost 3 bases and 10 bases, there was a span of 9 bases. This CDR3 is CASSQGPAAFF. CDR3 nucleotides: TGCGCCAGCAGCCAGGGCCCCGCAGCTTTCTTT.